The next 13 T cell receptor beta chains were all read from a single sample in a study of T cells in Graves' hyperthyroidism and ophthalmopathy. Amplified TCR beta CDR3 regions came from RNA transcripts. The HTBI primer set drove a first-round RT-PCR of the TCR CDR3. MiXCR was run by TCRdb on the multiplex PCR reads, yielding one entry per CDR3 protein. The sample includes hundreds of thousands of distinct CDR3 sequences, about 20% seen only once; the top ten take approximately 50%. Specimen: blood. All receptors come from a man in his forties with Graves' ophthalmopathy.

This chain joins TRBV6-5 and TRBJ2-7; 8 bases line up with TRBD2. J gave up 1 base and V 2 bases, and 7 bases lay outside the gene matches. This CDR3 spans 16 amino acids. CDR1 is MNHEY, CDR2 SVGAGI, per germline. The CDR3 region is CASSYGALAGSYEQYF. CDR3 DNA sequence: TGTGCCAGCAGTTACGGGGCGCTAGCGGGTTCCTACGAGCAGTACTTC.

This clonotype was picked up a small number of times. This sequence joins TRBV6-1 and TRBJ2-4; TRBD1 matches at 9 bases. The CDR3 runs 13 residues. CDR1 is MNHNS, CDR2 SASEGT, per germline. Trimming cost V 6 bases and J 8 bases; bases outside gene matches: 5. The CDR3 bases are TGTGCCAGCAGAAAGGACAGGGGAGACATTCAGTACTTC. Translation: CASRKDRGDIQYF.

This clonotype was counted at least ten times. V usage is TRBV11-2 and J usage is TRBJ2-7; D not certain. Trimming took off 2 bases at V and 2 bases at J, with 7 bases between the two ends. CDR3 length: 13 residues. CDR1 is SGHAT, CDR2 FQNNGV, per germline. The CDR3 region has the DNA TGTGCCAGCAGCTTAAACCCACCCTACGAGCAGTACTTC. It is translated as CASSLNPPYEQYF.

This clonotype has at least ten counts. The chain carries TRBV28 and TRBJ2-4; D might be TRBD2 (7 bases). Per the germline V gene, CDR1 is MDHEN and CDR2 is SYDVKM. The CDR3 runs 18 residues. Trimming removed 3 bases from V and 1 base from J, with 19 bases in between. CDR3 region: CASSFRSVGGAAKNIQYF. Written as DNA, the CDR3 is TGTGCCAGCAGTTTCCGCAGCGTGGGGGGGGCCGCCAAAAACATTCAGTACTTC.

This clonotype was seen repeatedly, ten times or more. This chain uses TRBV5-1 with TRBJ2-7; 7 nucleotides match TRBD1. J was trimmed by 4 bases and V by 4 bases; bases with no gene match: 11. CDR3 size: 15 residues. Per the germline V gene, CDR1 is SGHRS and CDR2 is YFSETQ. The CDR3 protein is CASSTKPGDSYEQYF. CDR3 in DNA: TGCGCCAGCAGCACAAAACCCGGGGACAGTTACGAGCAGTACTTC.

This clonotype was observed at least ten times. V is TRBV11-2 and J is TRBJ2-5, with 7 bases fitting TRBD2. Germline assignment: CDR1 SGHAT and CDR2 FQNNGV. The J segment lost 1 base and the V segment lost 10 bases, leaving 9 bases of the junction unmatched. CDR3 length: 14 amino acids. The CDR3 nucleotides are TGTGCCACCCAGCGGGACTACTTCCAAGAGACCCAGTACTTC. Its protein is CATQRDYFQETQYF. Combining the CDR3 with reference TRBV11-2 and TRBJ2-5 gives the whole variable domain EAGVAQSPRYKIIEKRQSVAFWCNPISGHATLYWYQQILGQGPKLLIQFQNNGVVDDSQLPKDRFSAERLKGVDSTLKIQPAKLEDSAVYLCATQRDYFQETQYFGPGTRLLVL.

The DNA for the CDR3 is TGTGCCAGCAGTTCTTGGACTAGCGGGAGTGTCACCGGGGAGCTGTTTTTT. Protein: CASSSWTSGSVTGELFF. The chain joins TRBV28 to TRBJ2-2; 13 positions agree with TRBD2. CDR3 length equals 17 residues. J was trimmed by 4 bases and V by 4 bases; bases with no gene match: 6. Germline CDR1 MDHEN, CDR2 SYDVKM. The variable domain in full, completed from reference TRBV28 and TRBJ2-2, reads DVKVTQSSRYLVKRTGEKVFLECVQDMDHENMFWYRQDPGLGLRLIYFSYDVKMKEKGDIPEGYSVSREKKERFSLILESASTNQTSMYLCASSSWTSGSVTGELFFGEGSRLTVL.

This clonotype occurred a few times. The V and J genes are TRBV7-2 and TRBJ2-4; D might be TRBD1 (6 bases). CDR3 length: 16 residues. Germline CDR1 and CDR2: SGHTA and FQGNSA. V shed 5 bases and J shed 0 bases, with 14 bases lying between them. CDR3 protein: CASSRRDNLAKNIQYF. For the CDR3, the DNA is TGTGCCAGCAGCCGCCGGGACAACCTAGCCAAAAACATTCAGTACTTC.

The table lists this clonotype with many counts. The junction does not match germline at one end; this may be a read error. This chain connects TRBV11-2 to TRBJ2-7; TRBD2 aligns across 7 bases. The germline gives CDR1 SGHAT, CDR2 FQNNGV. The CDR3 has 13 residues. CDR3 bases: TGTGCCAGCAGATTAGCGGGTTCATACGAGCAGTACTTC. It yields the protein CASRLAGSYEQYF.

This clonotype was counted only a few times. The chain has TRBV20-1 and TRBJ2-3; 7 bases are shared with TRBD2. Germline lookup yields CDR1 DFQATT and CDR2 SNEGSKA (reference sequence). Trimming took 5 bases from V and 2 from J; bases not matched to a gene: 7. The CDR3 extends over 14 amino acids. DNA for the CDR3: TGCAGTGCTTACGCCGGGGGGTACACAGATACGCAGTATTTT. It encodes CSAYAGGYTDTQYF.

This chain uses TRBV19 with TRBJ2-1; 7 nucleotides match TRBD2. CDR1 is LNHDA, CDR2 SQIVND, per germline (reference sequence). This CDR3 is 15 amino acids long. V shed 5 bases and J 4 bases; nucleotides not matched to a gene: 8. The CDR3 is CASSLLADVYNEQFF. Here the CDR3 DNA reads TGTGCCAGTAGTCTCCTAGCGGATGTATACAATGAGCAGTTCTTC.

The V gene is TRBV4-2, the J gene TRBJ1-1; D is ambiguous. This CDR3 has 14 amino acids. V lost 0 bases and J lost 3, with 8 bases in between. Germline V CDR1 and CDR2: LGHNA, YNFKEQ. CDR3 nucleotides: TGTGCCAGCAGCCAAGACCGGATTTACACTGAAGCTTTCTTT. Its translation: CASSQDRIYTEAFF.

The sample holds many counts of this clonotype. The chain joins TRBV28 to TRBJ2-1, with 8 bases identical to TRBD1. The ends lost 6 bases at V and 8 bases at J; junction bases unmatched: 12. The CDR3 spans 15 residues. CDR1 is MDHEN, CDR2 SYDVKM, per germline. The CDR3 nucleotides read TGTGCCAGCAGCCTAGACAGGGGTAACTTCTATGAGCAGTTCTTC. Translation: CASSLDRGNFYEQFF.